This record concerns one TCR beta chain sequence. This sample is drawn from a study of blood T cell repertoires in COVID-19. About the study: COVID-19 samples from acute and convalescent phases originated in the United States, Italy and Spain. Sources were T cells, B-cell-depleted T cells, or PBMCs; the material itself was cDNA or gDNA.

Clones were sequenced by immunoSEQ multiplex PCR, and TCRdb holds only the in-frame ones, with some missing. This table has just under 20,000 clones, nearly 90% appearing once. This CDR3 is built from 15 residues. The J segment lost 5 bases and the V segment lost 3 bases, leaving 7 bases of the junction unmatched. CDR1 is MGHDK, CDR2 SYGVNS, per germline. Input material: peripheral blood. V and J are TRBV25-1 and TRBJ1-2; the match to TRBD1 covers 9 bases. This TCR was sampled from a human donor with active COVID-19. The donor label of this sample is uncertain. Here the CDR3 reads CASSEGQGRGYGYTF. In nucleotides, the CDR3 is TGTGCCAGCAGTGAGGGACAGGGAAGAGGGTATGGCTACACCTTC.